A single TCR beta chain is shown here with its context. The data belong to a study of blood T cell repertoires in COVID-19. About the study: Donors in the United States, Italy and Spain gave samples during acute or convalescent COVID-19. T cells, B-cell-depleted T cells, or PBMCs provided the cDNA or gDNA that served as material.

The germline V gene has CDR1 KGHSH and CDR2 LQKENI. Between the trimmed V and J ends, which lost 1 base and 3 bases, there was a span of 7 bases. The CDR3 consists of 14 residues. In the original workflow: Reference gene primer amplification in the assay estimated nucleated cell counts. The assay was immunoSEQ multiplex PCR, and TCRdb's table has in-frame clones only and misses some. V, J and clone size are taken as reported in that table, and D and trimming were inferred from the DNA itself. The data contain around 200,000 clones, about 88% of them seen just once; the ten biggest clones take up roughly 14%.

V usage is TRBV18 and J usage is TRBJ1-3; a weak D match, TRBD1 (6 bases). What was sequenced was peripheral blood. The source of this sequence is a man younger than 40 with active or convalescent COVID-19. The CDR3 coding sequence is TGTGCCAGCTCACCACAGGGGGTTGGAAACACCATATATTTT. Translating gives CASSPQGVGNTIYF.